What follows are 29 T cell receptor beta chains derived from one specimen sequenced in a study of molecular identifiers for immune sequencing clone quantification. Using its own MiXCR run on the PCR reads, TCRdb lists one record per CDR3 protein. The table lists approximately 550,000 distinct CDR3 sequences, approximately 25% of them singletons. Sample: naive CD8+ T cells from blood, with Jurkat cell RNA spiked in. Noted subset: FACS-sorted CD8+CD4-CCR7+CD45RA+ naive T cells. The receptors here all came from a human donor in good health. Some libraries in this study had Jurkat cell RNA spiked in.

The chain couples TRBV23-1 to TRBJ1-1, with unresolved D. TRBV23-1 counts as an open reading frame of uncertain function. The germline V and J ends were trimmed by 4 bases and 4 bases, with 13 bases remaining between them. The CDR3 spans 14 residues. CDR3 nucleotide sequence: TGCGCCAGCAGTCGCCCCCGGCGGGGCACTGAAGCTTTCTTT. Amino acid sequence: CASSRPRRGTEAFF.

This clonotype was detected ten times or more. This chain joins TRBV6-6 and TRBJ2-1, with TRBD1 as a possible D gene (6 bases). Germline values: CDR1 MNHNY, CDR2 SVGAGI (reference sequence). The CDR3 consists of 16 residues. Trimming left V 5 bases short and J 4 bases short, with 18 bases between. Written as DNA, the CDR3 is TGTGCCAGCAGTGTCTCTGGACAGCCGAGTTACAATGAGCAGTTCTTC. It specifies CASSVSGQPSYNEQFF.

This clonotype came up a few times. The chain combines TRBV27 with TRBJ2-5; D is unresolved. V was cut by 7 bases and J by 2 bases, with 17 bases left in between. The CDR3 length is 15 residues. CDR1 and CDR2 from the germline V gene are MNHEY and SMNVEV (reference sequence). In nucleotides, the CDR3 is TGTGCCAGCACCCCCTCCAGACACGTTCAAGAGACCCAGTACTTC. It is translated as CASTPSRHVQETQYF.

With respect to this clonotype: This may come from a read error, since a much larger clone is one base off. This CDR3 is missing its conserved last phenylalanine or tryptophan, likely due to a read error. The chain couples TRBV5-5 to TRBJ1-1, with TRBD1 as a possible D gene (6 bases). CDR3 length: 14 residues. Germline V gene lookup returns CDR1 SGHKS and CDR2 YYEKEE (reference sequence). Trimming stripped 2 bases from V and 1 base from J, with 9 bases between. In DNA form, the CDR3 reads TGTGCCAGCAGCTTTAGGACAGCGAACACTGAAGCTTTCTCT. It is translated as CASSFRTANTEAFS.

This clonotype was counted a single time. It is likely a read error, because the conserved phenylalanine at the end of the CDR3 is missing. The V and J genes are TRBV4-1 and TRBJ2-5; a possible D gene is TRBD1 (5 bases). The V and J ends lost 5 bases and 2 bases respectively, with 15 bases between them. The CDR3 is made up of 15 amino acids. Germline-derived CDR1 and CDR2 are MGHRA and YSYEKL. The CDR3 loop reads CASSDIPQGQETQYL. The DNA of the CDR3 is TGCGCCAGCAGCGACATCCCGCAGGGACAAGAGACCCAGTACCTC.

This clonotype was counted ten times or more. The gene calls are TRBV9 and TRBJ2-7, with D maybe TRBD1 (6 bases). Per germline, CDR1 SGDLS and CDR2 YYNGEE. V was clipped by 1 base and J by 3 bases, with 11 bases between them. The CDR3 spans 14 residues. CDR3 amino acids: CASSVSWTDYEQYF. The CDR3 DNA follows: TGTGCCAGCAGCGTAAGCTGGACAGACTACGAGCAGTACTTC.

Notes on this clonotype: Its ends do not fully match the called genes, so a read error is possible. The chain employs TRBV29-1 and TRBJ1-1, with D uncertain. The germline CDR1 and CDR2 sequences are SQVTM and ANQGSEA. The CDR3 consists of 14 residues. This CDR3 reads CSVEYMHRSTEAFF. For the CDR3, the DNA is TGCAGCGTTGAGTACATGCATAGGAGCACTGAGGCTTTCTTT.

In this sample, this clonotype turned up many times. The chain links TRBV28 to TRBJ1-1, with a possible D match to TRBD1 (6 bases). Trimming took 3 bases from V and 1 from J, leaving 9 bases between them. Per the germline V gene, CDR1 is MDHEN and CDR2 is SYDVKM. This CDR3 comprises 14 residues. The DNA of the CDR3 is TGTGCCAGCAGTTTTTGGGACAAGAACACTGAAGCTTTCTTT. It specifies CASSFWDKNTEAFF.

A word on this clonotype: A read error may account for a junction end that differs from germline. The V and J genes are TRBV20-1 and TRBJ2-1; perhaps TRBD2 as D (5 bases). There are 15 residues in the CDR3. Per the germline V gene, CDR1 is DFQATT and CDR2 is SNEGSKA (reference sequence). CDR3 loop: CTARIPERYYNEQFF. The CDR3 DNA follows: TGCACTGCTAGGATCCCCGAGCGGTACTACAATGAGCAGTTCTTC.

The V gene is TRBV5-1, the J gene TRBJ2-7; 10 bases map to TRBD1. CDR1 and CDR2 (germline): SGHRS, YFSETQ. CDR3 length: 13 residues. J gave up 10 bases and V 3 bases, and 7 bases lay outside the gene matches. The CDR3 reads CASSSTGGVDQYF. The CDR3 DNA reads as TGCGCCAGCAGCTCGACAGGGGGCGTCGATCAGTACTTC.

This clonotype has just a few counts. The chain carries TRBV20-1 and TRBJ2-7; D possibly corresponds to TRBD1 (5 bases). The CDR3 is 13 residues long. V shed 5 bases and J shed 0 bases, with 11 bases lying between them. The germline V gene encodes CDR1 DFQATT and CDR2 SNEGSKA (reference sequence). CDR3 nucleotides: TGCAGTGCTTCAGGGCTAAGCTCCTACGAGCAGTACTTC. It is translated as CSASGLSSYEQYF.

Only a few counts were recorded for this clonotype. This chain uses TRBV5-6 with TRBJ1-5, with TRBD1 matching 7 bases. Trimming took 3 bases from V and 0 from J; bases not matched to a gene: 6. In germline, CDR1 is SGHDT, CDR2 YYEEEE. This CDR3 region has 16 residues. The CDR3 DNA follows: TGTGCCAGCAGCTCGGGACAGCTCTATAGCAATCAGCCCCAGCATTTT. Protein product: CASSSGQLYSNQPQHF.

The chain recombines TRBV4-3 with TRBJ2-3; 7 positions agree with TRBD2. After removal of 0 bases from V and 0 bases from J, the junction contained 9 bases not matched to a gene. This CDR3 has 18 amino acids. Germline V gene lookup returns CDR1 LGHNA and CDR2 YSLEER. The CDR3 DNA follows: TGCGCCAGCAGCCAAGATGCTGCGACTAGCAGTAGCACAGATACGCAGTATTTT. Protein sequence: CASSQDAATSSSTDTQYF.

As DNA, the CDR3 is TGCAGTGCTGGGACTAGCGGGGGTGTCTACGAGCAGTACTTC. This codes for CSAGTSGGVYEQYF. This chain connects TRBV20-1 to TRBJ2-7; TRBD2 aligns across 14 bases. There are 14 residues in the CDR3. CDR1 and CDR2 (germline): DFQATT, SNEGSKA (reference sequence). V shed 5 bases and J 3 bases; nucleotides not matched to a gene: 3.

The chain is built from TRBV6-1 and TRBJ2-2; TRBD1 matches 8 bases. The CDR3 is 14 residues long. Germline V gene sequence: CDR1 MNHNS, CDR2 SASEGT. V was pared by 2 bases and J by 6 bases, with 2 bases of the junction left unmatched. The CDR3 nucleotides read TGTGCCAGCAGTGAAAGCAGGGGGCCCGGGGAGCTGTTTTTT. Protein sequence: CASSESRGPGELFF.

In its sample, this clonotype was seen a few times. V gene TRBV19 combines with J gene TRBJ1-1; tentatively, D is TRBD1 (5 bases). The V gene lost 2 bases and the J gene lost 4 bases, with 8 bases spanning the gap. The germline V gene encodes CDR1 LNHDA and CDR2 SQIVND (reference sequence). The CDR3 length is 13 residues. The CDR3 bases are TGTGCCAGTAGTATATGGGACGGCACTGAAGCTTTCTTT. Translated: CASSIWDGTEAFF.

Only a few counts were recorded for this clonotype. The chain links TRBV12-3 or TRBV12-4 to TRBJ2-2; TRBD2 might be the D (6 bases). CDR3 length equals 16 residues. V lost 7 bases and J 2 bases, leaving 17 bases between the germline ends. CDR3 coding DNA: TGTGCCAGCAATCCCCCGGGACTGAGCAACACCGGGGAGCTGTTTTTT. Residues: CASNPPGLSNTGELFF.

In its sample, this clonotype was seen many times. The V call is TRBV12-3 or TRBV12-4, the J call TRBJ1-1; tentatively, D is TRBD1 (5 bases). This CDR3 is 14 amino acids long. V was trimmed by 3 bases and J by 3 bases, leaving 11 bases between them. For the CDR3, the DNA is TGTGCCAGCAGTTTTCGGGGGTTCGACACTGAAGCTTTCTTT. It translates to CASSFRGFDTEAFF.

This clonotype was detected many times. The chain recombines TRBV2 with TRBJ2-3, with D possibly being TRBD1 (6 bases). Trimming took off 5 bases at V and 5 bases at J, with 23 bases between the two ends. Germline V gene lookup returns CDR1 SNHLY and CDR2 FYNNEI. This CDR3 contains 17 residues. The CDR3 sequence: CASSPTLQGRDRDTQYF. In DNA, the CDR3 is TGTGCCAGCAGTCCAACCCTACAGGGAAGGGACCGAGATACGCAGTATTTT. The variable domain in full, with the rest retrieved from reference TRBV2 and TRBJ2-3, is EPEVTQTPSHQVTQMGQEVILRCVPISNHLYFYWYRQILGQKVEFLVSFYNNEISEKSEIFDDQFSVERPDGSNFTLKIRSTKLEDSAMYFCASSPTLQGRDRDTQYFGPGTRLTVL.

With regard to this clonotype: One junction end does not reproduce the germline sequence, and a read error may be involved. V is TRBV9 and J is TRBJ2-2; TRBD2 might be the D (5 bases). The CDR3 contains 14 residues. Germline CDR1 reads SGDLS; CDR2 reads YYNGEE. The CDR3 protein is CASNQFTNTGELCF. CDR3 DNA sequence: TGTGCCAGCAACCAATTTACGAACACCGGGGAGCTGTGTTTT. The full variable domain, its missing parts supplied by reference TRBV9 and TRBJ2-2, is DSGVTQTPKHLITATGQRVTLRCSPRSGDLSVYWYQQSLDQGLQFLIQYYNGEERAKGNILERFSAQQFPDLHSELNLSSLELGDSALYFCASNQFTNTGELCFGEGSRLTVL.

This chain uses TRBV12-3 or TRBV12-4 with TRBJ1-5, with a weak D call TRBD1 (6 bases). CDR3 size: 14 residues. Trimming shortened V by 6 bases and J by 2 bases, and 11 bases separated the two germline ends. In nucleotides, the CDR3 is TGTGCCAGCAGGGGGGGGGGCGGCAATCAGCCCCAGCATTTT. It codes for CASRGGGGNQPQHF.

The chain links TRBV18 to TRBJ2-2; 7 positions match TRBD1. V shed 0 bases, J shed 4 bases, and the junction held 8 bases outside the gene matches. CDR1 and CDR2 from the germline V gene are KGHSH and LQKENI. The CDR3 extends over 17 amino acids. CDR3 coding DNA: TGTGCCAGCTCACCACCAACCGGGACAGTGAGCACCGGGGAGCTGTTTTTT. Protein sequence: CASSPPTGTVSTGELFF.

This clonotype was counted ten times or more. This chain joins TRBV30 and TRBJ1-1; maybe TRBD1 (6 bases). This CDR3 region has 14 residues. Germline-derived CDR1 and CDR2 are GTSNPN and SVGIG (reference sequence). Trimming took off 3 bases at V and 0 bases at J, with 11 bases between the two ends. Here the CDR3 DNA reads TGTGCCTGGAGCCCGGGACACTTGAACACTGAAGCTTTCTTT. Amino acid sequence: CAWSPGHLNTEAFF.

Worth noting for this clonotype: A much larger clone differs from this one at a single base, so this may be a read error. The chain links TRBV29-1 to TRBJ1-4; no firm D call. The V gene lost 7 bases and the J gene lost 0 bases, with 12 bases spanning the gap. CDR3 length equals 14 residues. Germline V lookup: CDR1 SQVTM, CDR2 ANQGSEA. CDR3 residues: CSALQSATNEKLFF. CDR3 DNA sequence: TGCAGCGCCCTTCAATCGGCAACTAATGAAAAACTGTTTTTT. Complete variable domain (other parts from reference TRBV29-1 and TRBJ1-4): SAVISQKPSRDICQRGTSLTIQCQVDSQVTMMFWYRQQPGQSLTLIATANQGSEATYESGFVIDKFPISRPNLTFSTLTVSNMSPEDSSIYLCSALQSATNEKLFFGSGTQLSVL.

The V call is TRBV6-2 or TRBV6-3, the J call TRBJ2-5, with D perhaps TRBD1 (6 bases). The CDR3 is 18 amino acids. CDR1 and CDR2 from the germline V gene are MNHEY and SVGEGT. The ends were cut back, 2 bases at V and 3 bases at J, with 22 bases in the middle. CDR3 in DNA: TGTGCCAGCAGTTACGCCACCGGGACACCAACGCCCGAAGAGACCCAGTACTTC. Its translation: CASSYATGTPTPEETQYF.

As concerns this clonotype: The germline gene is not matched at one end of the junction; a read error may be the cause. V and J are TRBV9 and TRBJ1-1; the D gene is possibly TRBD1 (6 bases). CDR1 and CDR2 (germline): SGDLS, YYNGEE. The CDR3 is 13 amino acids. CDR3 sequence: CASSPSGGTKAFF. Written as DNA, the CDR3 is TGTGCCAGCAGCCCCAGTGGGGGCACTAAAGCTTTCTTT.

This clonotype was observed many times. The V and J genes are TRBV29-1 and TRBJ1-1; D may be TRBD1 (5 bases). V was trimmed by 3 bases and J by 1 base, leaving 9 bases between them. Per the germline V gene, CDR1 is SQVTM and CDR2 is ANQGSEA. The CDR3 extends over 13 amino acids. CDR3 in amino acids: CSVDGTANTEAFF. The CDR3, as DNA: TGCAGCGTTGACGGGACGGCGAACACTGAAGCTTTCTTT.

This clonotype has a count of ten or more. V and J are TRBV7-9 and TRBJ2-7; 7 nucleotides match TRBD2. The CDR3 is made up of 14 amino acids. V trimming: 3 bases; J trimming: 5 bases; junction bases outside the gene matches: 7. CDR1 and CDR2 from the germline V gene are SEHNR and FQNEAQ (reference sequence). The CDR3, as DNA: TGTGCCAGCAGCTTCGTAGTGGCGGGGGACGAGCAGTACTTC. Translated, it gives CASSFVVAGDEQYF. The full variable domain, completed using reference TRBV7-9 and TRBJ2-7, is DTGVSQNPRHKITKRGQNVTFRCDPISEHNRLYWYRQTLGQGPEFLTYFQNEAQLEKSRLLSDRFSAERPKGSFSTLEIQRTEQGDSAMYLCASSFVVAGDEQYFGPGTRLTVT.

This clonotype was counted many times. J is TRBJ2-3 and V is TRBV7-2; D assignment may be TRBD1 or TRBD2 (6 bases each). Trimming pared 3 bases from V and 2 bases from J, leaving 12 bases between. Germline V lookup: CDR1 SGHTA, CDR2 FQGNSA. The CDR3 sequence is 15 residues long. CDR3 residues: CASSLGAGTTDTQYF. CDR3 coding DNA: TGTGCCAGCAGCTTGGGGGCGGGGACCACAGATACGCAGTATTTT.